Reported below is one TCR beta chain. Its antigen remains undetermined. Base qualities were left out, and no much larger clone turns up one base away. This entry is derived from a study of blood T cell repertoires in COVID-19 (dated by TCRdb to the early 2020s). A note on the overall study: Samples covering the acute and convalescent phases of COVID-19 were provided by collaborators in the United States, Italy and Spain. The repertoires were released in a freely available public database meant as a resource for research on the immune response to SARS-CoV-2. The prospective study material was composed of cDNA or gDNA derived from T cells, B-cell-depleted T cells, or PBMCs. Samples came from the ongoing ImmuneRACE study (first 160 participants) plus 1,254 subjects from 6 global collaborators. Where available, HLA class I and class II types were obtained from metadata supplied by the sample provider rather than from assay-based typing. Deeply sampled blood TCRbeta repertoires from subjects exposed to, actively infected with, or recovered from COVID-19 were included in the dataset. Sample metadata almost always included a de-identified subject ID, COVID-19 status, age in years and sex. Study-wide findings and limitations: How much clinical and demographic metadata was included differed by source and by participant, and the metadata was provided uncurated.

A second Seattle source provided samples from volunteer blood donors who had recovered from COVID-19. The collaborating institutions used their own protocols to collect whole blood in K2EDTA tubes. For TCRbeta analysis, collaborators shipped samples as frozen whole blood, isolated PBMCs, or DNA extracted from either of those sample types. Trimming accounts for 0 bases at V and 5 bases at J, while the number of junction bases matched to no gene is 8. Measured from the cysteine to the phenylalanine, the CDR3 is 16 residues long. Only the CDR3 DNA is retained, 48 bases long and in frame from the first base. CDR1 and CDR2 were assigned from the germline V gene as SGHTS and YDEGEE. TCRbeta CDR3 regions were amplified from genomic DNA using the immunoSEQ Assay, a bias-controlled multiplex PCR. The original methods were these. The number of nucleated cells in each sample was estimated by amplification of reference gene primers within the assay. To quantify the absolute abundance of each unique TCRbeta CDR3 rearrangement, sequence reads were collapsed and filtered. For each sample, productive Simpson clonality was calculated as the square root of Simpson's diversity index over productive rearrangements. TCRdb took this table from immuneACCESS and kept in-frame rearrangements with V and J called. Such tables lack part of the clones; where checked against another copy, unresolved V genes explain under half of the gap, and the rest is unexplained. That table supplies the V and J calls and clone size; D and trimming were determined from the DNA. Across this sample there are over 200,000 clones, with roughly nine tenths seen only once. Approximately 12% of the sample is in the top ten clones.

This clonotype was obtained from a woman aged 18-30 years who had recovered from COVID-19. Recombination connected TRBV5-8 to TRBJ2-5; a stretch of 9 junction bases matches TRBD2. The source material was peripheral blood. Here the CDR3 is given as CASSLEFGGRAETQYF. In nucleotide form, the sequence is TGTGCCAGCAGCTTGGAGTTTGGCGGGAGGGCTGAGACCCAGTACTTC.